This TCR beta chain was identified during a study of shared clonotypes between healthy human individuals (dated by TCRdb to 2018 to 2020). The study in broad terms: Three men and two women, aged 18 to 49 years, made up the cohort. For each donor, three plates each were used for CD4 naive and CD4 memory, two plates were used for CD8 naive, and one plate was used for CD8 memory. To estimate repertoire size and how much clonotypes are shared between individuals, the study performed deep sequencing of blood TCR repertoires from a handful of healthy adults. To increase sequencing depth and limit assay-specific biases, TCR repertoire library preparation and sequencing were carried out by different laboratories using diverse techniques. Each donor's leukapheresis produced roughly between roughly 0.85 and 9.5 billion PBMCs. Broad study findings and their caveats: Incomplete sequencing was indicated by rarefaction of sorted-subset datasets, despite the large sequencing depth. The small number of donors limited the genetic and exposure-history diversity represented. Clonotypes shared by all four sorted-subset donors showed higher generation probabilities than non-shared clonotypes. Based on pairwise subsampling, the degree of clonotype sharing among donors was expected to be affected by sequencing depth. Sampling was restricted to blood, and TCR repertoires in tissues likely differ from the TCR repertoires found in blood. Larger estimated clonotype richness was generally found for naive subsets than for memory subsets. Across a few donors, about 4.5% of naive CD4, 3% to 4% of naive CD8, roughly 2.3% of memory CD4, and approximately 0.4% of memory CD8 clonotypes were shared.

CD8 naive samples were CD45RO-negative cells positively selected for CCR7, giving a CD45RA+CCR7+ population that excluded TemRA cells. The donors were healthy, HIV-negative adults with no recently reported acute infections or vaccinations. Every donor was a Caucasian adult residing in Nashville, Tennessee, USA. Blood was collected by leukapheresis, and PBMCs were isolated by Ficoll-Histopaque density gradient centrifugation and then cryopreserved in liquid nitrogen vapor phase. Analytical flow cytometry was used to check the purity and quantity of each magnetically sorted T cell population. Each sorted fraction had its genomic DNA isolated and then quantified by UV absorbance on a Nanodrop 2000c. Using the deep immunoSEQ assay, TCR CDR3 regions were amplified from genomic DNA by multiplex PCR. For each cell subset, the extracted genomic DNA was distributed evenly across all wells of several immunoSEQ 96-well plates, and each plate served as one replicate. For sorted subsets, approximately 200 ng of genomic DNA, equivalent to 25,000 to 35,000 T cell genomes, went into each replicate PCR. Purified libraries were quantified with a Qubit 3.0 fluorometer, sized on a Bioanalyzer 2100, and re-quantified with the KAPA Library Quantification kit. Every immunoSEQ 96-well plate was sequenced on a separate single-read 150-cycle Illumina NextSeq 550 flow cell. The study's own analysis went as follows. Because the immunoSEQ output included only junctional sequences and no quality scores, the filtering could not be the same as the filtering used for full-length reads. Sequences were annotated with PyIR, a Python wrapper for IgBLAST v1.9, and V/J genes and CDR3 were assigned using IMGT germline references. Reads with weak V/J assignments (E-value above 1e-6), missing CDR3, stop codons, out-of-frame junctions, or ambiguous translated residues were removed. V3J clonotypes were defined as sequences sharing the same inferred V gene, J gene, and CDR3 amino acid sequence. Percentage overlap between repertoires was calculated by dividing the number of shared unique clonotypes by the size of the smaller repertoire. Repertoire richness was assessed with RTK rarefaction, the Chao1 estimator, and Recon v2.1 estimates of unobserved clonotypes. For all TCRbeta clonotypes obtained by the gDNA method from a few donors, generation probabilities were computed with OLGA. TCRdb's version of the immuneACCESS table is confined to in-frame rearrangements and falls short of the full clone set. An unresolved V gene accounts for under half of the shortfall where checked; the remainder is of unknown origin. The V and J calls and clone size come from that table; D and trimming were worked out from the DNA. This sample is represented by about 1,900,000 clones; less than 95% of them were singletons. Clones ranked in the top ten supply around 1% of the sample.

Notes on this clone: The antigen it binds to is not known. Base-call qualities are not available, and no considerably larger clone is one nucleotide away.

V drops 8 bases and J drops 1 base, leaving 8 bases in between. There are 12 amino acids in the CDR3, from cysteine to phenylalanine inclusive. Only the CDR3 part of the read is kept: 36 bases, read in frame from the first base. From a lookup of the germline V gene, CDR1 and CDR2 are SNHLY and FYNNEI. The sequence links TRBV2 to TRBJ2-5, with TRBD2 perhaps the D gene, on 5 matching bases. Sequencing used naive CD8+ T cells sorted from blood. The sample's cell subset or site, from its label and the paper: CD45RA+CCR7+. The TCR sequence derives from a man aged 18-30 years in good health. The CDR3 reads CASLRGQETQYF. The base sequence is TGTGCCAGCCTCCGGGGCCAAGAGACCCAGTACTTC.